This T cell receptor (beta chain) was observed in a study of regulatory T cells in long-lasting Graves disease listed by TCRdb under 2021. Turning to the overall study: In the newly diagnosed Graves' disease group, patients had been taking antithyroid drugs for less than 3 months. This study used TCR sequencing and RNA sequencing of peripheral blood to compare persistent Graves' disease patients against newly diagnosed Graves' disease patients. The study took place in China and was registered as a clinical trial. A total of 33 samples were covered by TCR sequencing, comprising around 13 persistent and roughly 20 newly diagnosed Graves' disease patients. What the research found in general, with its limitations: Compared with newly diagnosed patients, patients with persistent Graves' disease had lower TCR Shannon entropy and fewer highly expanded clones, which suggests clonal expansion. The study examined only peripheral blood because the primary lesion, thyroid tissue, could not be accessed. Only the TCR beta chain was sequenced and analyzed. As a limitation, the authors acknowledged that the small sample size may reduce accuracy. A larger number of public clonotypes was shared among persistent patients (approximately 3,000) than among newly diagnosed patients (about 990). Preferential use of TRBV28, TRBJ1-2 and TRBJ2-5 was observed in persistent disease, whereas TRBV20-1 and TRBJ2-1 were favored in newly diagnosed disease.

Read against the paper, the sample's time point label means: newly diagnosed GD, antithyroid drugs for less than 3 months. For both TCR sequencing and RNA sequencing, RNA was extracted from PBMCs in TRIzol. The diagnosis of Graves' disease was made according to American Thyroid Association guidelines. Patients for the study were recruited at an endocrinology department in Xi'an, China. Each patient gave around 9.2 milliliters of peripheral blood, collected in an EDTA anticoagulant tube. PBMCs were isolated by Ficoll Paque Plus density gradient separation without further T cell sorting. An Agilent 2100 Bioanalyzer and agarose gel were used to assess RNA quality, and a NanoDrop 2000 was used to measure RNA concentration. Library preparation used multiplex PCR. The sequencing machine was an Illumina HiSeq 4000. TCR beta libraries were built with iRepertoire HTBI primers and Arm-PCR amplification of CDR3 regions. PCR products were gel purified before sequencing. Concerning the study's data processing: Across samples, around 62 TRBV and roughly 13 TRBJ segments were identified and used for gene usage analysis of CDR3 amino acid clonotypes. COPE and FqMerger were used to merge the filtered high-quality paired reads into contigs. BLAST was used to align contigs to IMGT TRBV, TRBD and TRBJ reference genes, with CDR3 defined following IMGT. Highly expanded clones were defined as clonotypes with a frequency above 0.1%. Repertoire diversity was measured by Shannon entropy, and V-J evenness by the Gini coefficient. A clonotype found in more than one individual was treated as public. The public reads were run again by TCRdb, first through fastp at Q25 and then through MiXCR, and only productive beta chains were kept. Here each entry gathers all rows of one CDR3 protein and keeps the most common genes and DNA. For this entry, the V and J calls and clone size follow TCRdb and not the study's own pipeline. The sample contains hundreds of thousands of distinct CDR3 sequences, roughly 16% of them found a single time. The ten top clones hold 20% to 25% of the sample.

V is pruned by 2 bases and J by 7 bases, leaving 9 bases of the junction without a gene match. The CDR3 measures 17 amino acids from cysteine to phenylalanine. CDR3 DNA is the only sequence kept; it has 51 bases, read in frame from the first base. The germline V gene (reference sequence) yields LNHNV for CDR1 and YYDKDF for CDR2. About this clonotype: There is no known antigen for this receptor. No quality values exist for individual bases; no much larger clone is one base distant.

This receptor was taken from a female donor with Graves disease. Sequencing was performed on peripheral blood mononuclear cells (PBMCs), taken at new diagnosis, from a patient treated with antithyroid drugs. The V and J segments used are TRBV15 and TRBJ1-5; TRBD1 agrees with 12 junctional bases. The nucleotide sequence reads TGTGCCACCAGCAGACGCACCGGGACAGGGGGCGGACAGCCCCAGCATTTT. Its protein is CATSRRTGTGGGQPQHF.